Below are 15 T cell receptor beta chains sequenced from a single sample in a study of low-dose radiotherapy and immunotherapy resistance in tumors. Specified time point: before trial treatment. Alpha- and beta-chain coverage of first-strand cDNA came from TRAV- and TRBV-specific primers. TCR amplification used roughly 21 PCR cycles, a constant-region primer and a V-primer adapter. Each CDR3 protein gets one entry after TCRdb re-called the reads with MiXCR. The data contain 80,000 to 95,000 distinct CDR3 sequences, 9.4% of them singletons. The specimen comprised PBMCs, sampled before treatment. The receptors were sampled from a male donor with prostate cancer.

Of note for this clonotype: A read error is possible here, since a much larger clone lies one base away. V usage is TRBV24-1 and J usage is TRBJ1-5; D is ambiguous. CDR3 length: 14 residues. Germline loops: CDR1 KGHDR, CDR2 SFDVKD. In nucleotides, the CDR3 is TGTGCCACCAGTCTTTCTGGTAACAATCACCCCCAGCATTTT. Protein product: CATSLSGNNHPQHF.

This clonotype has ten or more counts. The chain has TRBV6-1 and TRBJ1-4; perhaps TRBD1 as D (5 bases). V gave up 2 bases and J gave up 5 bases, with 12 bases separating them. The CDR3 spans 15 residues. Germline-derived CDR1 and CDR2 are MNHNS and SASEGT. In nucleotides, the CDR3 is TGTGCCAGCAGTGAAAGGGGCAGCCCAAATGAAAAACTGTTTTTT. Protein product: CASSERGSPNEKLFF.

At least ten counts were recorded for this clonotype. This chain links TRBV20-1 with TRBJ2-1; no reliable D call. Germline assignment: CDR1 DFQATT and CDR2 SNEGSKA (reference sequence). The CDR3 length is 12 residues. Trimming cost V 0 bases and J 7 bases, with 7 bases left between them. The CDR3 sequence: CSARDGGNEQFF. CDR3 sequence (DNA): TGCAGTGCTAGAGATGGCGGAAATGAGCAGTTCTTC.

This clonotype was seen ten or more times. The chain joins TRBV5-1 to TRBJ2-7, with D hard to call. V lost 4 bases to trimming and J lost 2 bases, with 10 bases between them. The CDR3 spans 13 residues. Germline CDR1 and CDR2: SGHRS and YFSETQ. The CDR3 DNA is TGCGCCAGCAGCCCGTCTCGTCCCTACGAGCAGTACTTC. Encoded protein: CASSPSRPYEQYF. The variable domain in full, completed from reference TRBV5-1 and TRBJ2-7, reads KAGVTQTPRYLIKTRGQQVTLSCSPISGHRSVSWYQQTPGQGLQFLFEYFSETQRNKGNFPGRFSGRQFSNSRSEMNVSTLELGDSALYLCASSPSRPYEQYFGPGTRLTVT.

This clonotype appeared many times. The V call is TRBV6-6, the J call TRBJ2-7; a weak D match, TRBD2 (6 bases). Germline V lookup: CDR1 MNHNY, CDR2 SVGAGI (reference sequence). With 2 bases removed from V and 5 bases from J, the gap between germline ends came to 19 bases. CDR3 length: 16 residues. The CDR3 protein is CASSYPVGGSENEQYF. The CDR3 DNA is TGTGCCAGCAGTTACCCGGTCGGAGGGTCGGAAAACGAGCAGTACTTC.

This clonotype was recorded at least ten times. The chain recombines TRBV6-5 with TRBJ2-1, with TRBD2 matching over 11 bases. The V segment lost 6 bases and the J segment 8 bases; nucleotides outside the gene matches: 9. This CDR3 comprises 15 residues. The germline V gene has CDR1 MNHEY and CDR2 SVGAGI. CDR3: CASRIAGGPRDEQFF. CDR3 DNA: TGTGCCAGCAGGATAGCGGGAGGGCCGAGGGATGAGCAGTTCTTC.

At least ten counts were recorded for this clonotype. The CDR3 bases are TGTGCCAGCAGCGTAGTCGAGACGGGGGCGTACGACAATGAGCAGTTCTTC. Protein: CASSVVETGAYDNEQFF. The J gene is TRBJ2-1, the V gene TRBV9, with D possibly called TRBD1 or TRBD2 (6 bases each). The germline CDR1 and CDR2 sequences are SGDLS and YYNGEE. V lost 0 bases to trimming and J lost 5 bases, with 18 bases between them. The CDR3 has 17 amino acids.

This clonotype was found many times. The chain has TRBV10-3 and TRBJ2-5; unclear D gene. Trimming stripped 3 bases from V and 4 bases from J, with 9 bases between. CDR1 and CDR2 from the germline V gene are ENHRY and SYGVKD. CDR3 length equals 13 residues. The CDR3: CAISEPVPETQYF. CDR3 in DNA: TGTGCCATCAGTGAACCAGTACCAGAGACCCAGTACTTC.

This clonotype has at least ten counts. The chain is built from TRBV20-1 and TRBJ2-1, with D tentatively TRBD2 (5 bases). V was shortened by 3 bases and J by 5 bases, with 14 bases between the two germline ends. This CDR3 comprises 14 residues. CDR1 and CDR2 from the germline V gene are DFQATT and SNEGSKA (reference sequence). In nucleotides, the CDR3 is TGCAGTGCTAGCCGCGGGCCGGAGCACAATGAGCAGTTCTTC. Encoded protein: CSASRGPEHNEQFF.

This clonotype was seen at least ten times. The chain uses TRBV30 and TRBJ2-5; a weak D match, TRBD1 (5 bases). The germline CDR1 and CDR2 sequences are GTSNPN and SVGIG (reference sequence). Trimming removed 0 bases from V and 3 bases from J, with 8 bases in between. There are 13 residues in the CDR3. The CDR3: CAWSVGAKETQYF. The DNA for the CDR3 is TGTGCCTGGAGTGTTGGGGCTAAAGAGACCCAGTACTTC. Full variable domain (rest looked up from reference TRBV30 and TRBJ2-5): SQTIHQWPATLVQPVGSPLSLECTVEGTSNPNLYWYRQAAGRGLQLLFYSVGIGQISSEVPQNLSASRPQDRQFILSSKKLLLSDSGFYLCAWSVGAKETQYFGPGTRLLVL.

In this sample, this clonotype turned up many times. The CDR3 DNA reads TGTGCCAGCAGCCAATTCGGGGACCCATCCAACTATGGCTACACCTTC. It yields the protein CASSQFGDPSNYGYTF. The chain recombines TRBV14 with TRBJ1-2, with D possibly matching TRBD1 (5 bases). Between the trimmed V and J ends, which lost 2 bases and 2 bases, there was a span of 15 bases. The CDR3 covers 16 residues. Per the germline V gene, CDR1 is SGHDN and CDR2 is FVKESK.

Many counts were recorded for this clonotype. The chain recombines TRBV18 with TRBJ1-3, with 9 bases identical to TRBD1. Germline trimming cut 3 bases from V and 2 bases from J; bases unmatched to any gene: 8. Germline V gene data show CDR1 as KGHSH and CDR2 as LQKENI. The CDR3 has 17 residues. CDR3 residues: CASSPNSRDRAGNTIYF. The CDR3, as DNA: TGTGCCAGCTCACCGAATTCCCGGGACAGGGCTGGAAACACCATATATTTT.

The chain carries TRBV3-1 and TRBJ1-2; TRBD1 matches 7 bases. The V gene end was trimmed by 4 bases and the J gene end by 2 bases; junction bases not matched to a gene: 4. Germline assignment: CDR1 LGHDT and CDR2 YNNKEL (reference sequence). The length of the CDR3 is 14 residues. CDR3 sequence: CASSRGTENYGYTF. CDR3 nucleotides: TGTGCCAGCAGCCGCGGGACAGAAAACTATGGCTACACCTTC.

This clonotype has at least ten counts. The chain joins TRBV2 to TRBJ2-7; a weak D match, TRBD2 (6 bases). Germline lookup yields CDR1 SNHLY and CDR2 FYNNEI. Trimming removed 8 bases from V and 0 bases from J, with 26 bases in between. There are 18 residues in the CDR3. The CDR3 reads CASGGDGIYPPASYEQYF. The CDR3 DNA follows: TGTGCCAGCGGAGGGGACGGCATATACCCCCCCGCCTCCTACGAGCAGTACTTC. Drawing the rest from reference TRBV2 and TRBJ2-7, the complete variable domain is EPEVTQTPSHQVTQMGQEVILRCVPISNHLYFYWYRQILGQKVEFLVSFYNNEISEKSEIFDDQFSVERPDGSNFTLKIRSTKLEDSAMYFCASGGDGIYPPASYEQYFGPGTRLTVT.

This clonotype was counted many times. The chain couples TRBV29-1 to TRBJ2-5, with D hard to call. With 0 bases removed from V and 5 bases from J, the gap between germline ends came to 4 bases. The CDR3 consists of 11 residues. From germline, CDR1 is SQVTM and CDR2 ANQGSEA. CDR3 region: CSVEDRETQYF. The CDR3, as DNA: TGCAGCGTTGAAGATCGTGAGACCCAGTACTTC.